This T cell receptor beta chain appears in the sequencing data of a study of blood T cell repertoires in COVID-19. Study in general: Sample material is recorded as cDNA or gDNA derived from T cells, B-cell-depleted T cells, or PBMCs.

TCRdb's table, derived via immunoSEQ multiplex PCR, lists solely in-frame clones and lacks some. The sample carries about 42,000 clones, roughly nine tenths recorded once. The sequence was collected from a human donor in a cohort sampled during active COVID-19. Sequenced: peripheral blood.

The CDR3, as DNA: TGTGCCAGCAGTTTTCAGGGGTCCTACGAGCAGTACTTC. Its protein is CASSFQGSYEQYF. This chain joins TRBV2 and TRBJ2-7; a possible D gene is TRBD1 (6 bases). V lost 5 bases to trimming and J lost 1 base, with 9 bases between them. The CDR3 has 13 amino acids. CDR1 is SNHLY and CDR2 is FYNNEI in the germline V gene.